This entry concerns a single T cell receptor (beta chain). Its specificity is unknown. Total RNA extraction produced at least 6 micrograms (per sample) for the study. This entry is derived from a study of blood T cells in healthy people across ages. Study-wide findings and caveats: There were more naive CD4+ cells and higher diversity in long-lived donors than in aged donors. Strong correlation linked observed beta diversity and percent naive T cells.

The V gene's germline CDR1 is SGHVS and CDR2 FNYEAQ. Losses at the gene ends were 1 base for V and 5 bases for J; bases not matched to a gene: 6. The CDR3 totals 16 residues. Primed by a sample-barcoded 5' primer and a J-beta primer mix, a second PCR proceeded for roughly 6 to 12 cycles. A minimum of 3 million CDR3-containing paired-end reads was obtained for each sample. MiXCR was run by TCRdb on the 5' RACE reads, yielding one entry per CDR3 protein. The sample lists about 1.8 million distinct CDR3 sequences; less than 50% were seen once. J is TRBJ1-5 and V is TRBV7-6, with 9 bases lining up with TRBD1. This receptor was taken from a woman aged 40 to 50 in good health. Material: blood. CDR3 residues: CASSLGGTGRDQPQHF. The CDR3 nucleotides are TGTGCCAGCAGCTTAGGGGGGACAGGGAGGGATCAGCCCCAGCATTTT.